What follows are 29 T cell receptor beta chains derived from one specimen sequenced in a study of beta chain features in type 1 diabetes. The whole isolated RNA underwent reverse transcription, so sequencing captured expressed TCRB transcripts. Sequencing was performed with immunoSEQ multiplex PCR; in TCRdb, only in-frame clones are kept and a portion is missing. The sample has about 260,000 clones; over 65% are singletons. The material sequenced was naive CD4+ T cells from blood. The receptors were gathered from a man aged 25-45 years in good health.

The genes are TRBV30 and TRBJ2-3, with D possibly TRBD2 on 6 matching bases. The V gene's germline CDR1 is GTSNPN and CDR2 SVGIG (reference sequence). V lost 5 bases to trimming and J lost 4 bases, with 13 bases between them. CDR3 length: 13 amino acids. The CDR3 loop reads CAWGISGADTQYF. CDR3 bases: TGTGCCTGGGGCATTTCGGGGGCAGATACGCAGTATTTT.

This clone was seen a few times. This sequence joins TRBV28 and TRBJ2-6; possibly TRBD1 or TRBD2 for D (5 bases each). The CDR3 has 17 amino acids. Germline values: CDR1 MDHEN, CDR2 SYDVKM. The V gene lost 2 bases and the J gene lost 4 bases, with 15 bases spanning the gap. CDR3 protein: CASSLRDPREGANVLTF. In DNA, the CDR3 is TGTGCCAGCAGTTTAAGGGACCCCCGTGAAGGGGCCAACGTCCTGACTTTC. The full variable domain, rest sourced from reference TRBV28 and TRBJ2-6, is DVKVTQSSRYLVKRTGEKVFLECVQDMDHENMFWYRQDPGLGLRLIYFSYDVKMKEKGDIPEGYSVSREKKERFSLILESASTNQTSMYLCASSLRDPREGANVLTFGAGSRLTVL.

J is TRBJ2-3 and V is TRBV2; D possibly corresponds to TRBD2 (6 bases). The CDR3 spans 16 residues. CDR1 and CDR2 (germline): SNHLY, FYNNEI. Trimming took off 0 bases at V and 4 bases at J, with 14 bases between the two ends. The chain's CDR3 is CASSEAGGVWSDTQYF. The CDR3 DNA reads TGTGCCAGCAGTGAAGCGGGCGGGGTCTGGTCAGATACGCAGTATTTT.

The chain recombines TRBV29-1 with TRBJ2-1, with D perhaps TRBD1 (6 bases). Trimming shortened V by 6 bases and J by 4 bases, and 16 bases separated the two germline ends. In germline, CDR1 is SQVTM, CDR2 ANQGSEA. This CDR3 is 14 amino acids long. This chain's CDR3 is CSVGQGNSYNEQFF. For the CDR3, the DNA is TGCAGCGTCGGGCAGGGGAATTCTTACAATGAGCAGTTCTTC.

The chain links TRBV10-3 to TRBJ2-3; possibly TRBD2 for D (6 bases). V shed 6 bases and J shed 0 bases, with 19 bases lying between them. In germline, CDR1 is ENHRY, CDR2 SYGVKD. The CDR3 length is 17 residues. The CDR3 sequence: CAIRTEHYAGSTDTQYF. For the CDR3, the DNA is TGTGCCATCAGGACGGAACACTACGCGGGGAGCACAGATACGCAGTATTTT.

The CDR3 nucleotides read TGTGCTGGGGCCAGGACTGGGGCCAACGTCCTGACTTTC. This codes for CAGARTGANVLTF. V is TRBV30 and J is TRBJ2-6; TRBD1 is a possible D gene (5 bases). From germline, CDR1 is GTSNPN and CDR2 SVGIG (reference sequence). This CDR3 spans 13 amino acids.

A single count supports this clone. The genes are TRBV12-1 and TRBJ1-2. TRBV12-1 counts as a pseudogene. The CDR3 runs 16 residues. The CDR3 sequence: CASSFGKFNGIYGYTF. In nucleotides, the CDR3 is TGTGCCAGCAGCTTTGGAAAGTTCAACGGAATCTATGGCTACACCTTC.

The rearrangement joins TRBV7-9 to TRBJ2-5, with D maybe TRBD1 (5 bases). Germline values: CDR1 SEHNR, CDR2 FQNEAQ (reference sequence). V lost 5 bases to trimming and J lost 8 bases, with 12 bases between them. CDR3 length: 12 amino acids. CDR3 coding DNA: TGTGCCAGCAGCACCGAGACAGACACCCAGTACTTC. The encoded protein is CASSTETDTQYF. Supplemented by reference TRBV7-9 and TRBJ2-5, the full variable domain reads DTGVSQNPRHKITKRGQNVTFRCDPISEHNRLYWYRQTLGQGPEFLTYFQNEAQLEKSRLLSDRFSAERPKGSFSTLEIQRTEQGDSAMYLCASSTETDTQYFGPGTRLLVL.

The chain joins TRBV7-2 to TRBJ2-7; a possible D gene is TRBD2 (6 bases). V shed 0 bases and J shed 2 bases, with 14 bases lying between them. Germline loops: CDR1 SGHTA, CDR2 FQGNSA. This CDR3 spans 16 amino acids. CDR3 amino acids: CASSLAGGGGTYEQYF. CDR3 bases: TGTGCCAGCAGCTTAGCCGGGGGAGGTGGGACCTACGAGCAGTACTTC.

This sequence joins TRBV2 and TRBJ1-5, with D perhaps TRBD1 (6 bases). V lost 3 bases and J lost 14, with 14 bases in between. The CDR3 has 12 residues. Germline loops: CDR1 SNHLY, CDR2 FYNNEI. The CDR3 DNA sequence: TGTGCCAGCAGTGAGGCTCCGGGGGCAGAGCATTTT. This codes for CASSEAPGAEHF.

This chain connects TRBV7-9 to TRBJ2-7; 9 nucleotides match TRBD1. This CDR3 has 15 amino acids. Per the germline V gene, CDR1 is SEHNR and CDR2 is FQNEAQ (reference sequence). V trimming: 5 bases; J trimming: 5 bases; junction bases outside the gene matches: 10. The CDR3 protein is CASSQPGQGGNEQYF. CDR3 DNA: TGTGCCAGCAGCCAACCGGGACAGGGAGGTAACGAGCAGTACTTC.

This chain connects TRBV10-3 to TRBJ1-6; 7 nucleotides agree with TRBD1. CDR3 length equals 14 residues. The V gene end was trimmed by 2 bases and the J gene end by 14 bases; junction bases not matched to a gene: 9. Germline assignment: CDR1 ENHRY and CDR2 SYGVKD. CDR3 nucleotide sequence: TGTGCCATCAGTGAGGACAGGGATATTCAGGCCCTCCACTTT. Amino acids: CAISEDRDIQALHF.

The rearrangement joins TRBV18 to TRBJ2-1; a possible D gene is TRBD2 (5 bases). With 5 bases removed from V and 8 bases from J, the gap between germline ends came to 19 bases. The CDR3 is 15 amino acids. Germline CDR1 reads KGHSH; CDR2 reads LQKENI. CDR3 loop: CASSYAGRYGDEQFF. In DNA form, the CDR3 reads TGTGCCAGCTCATACGCGGGCCGCTACGGGGATGAGCAGTTCTTC.

V and J are TRBV30 and TRBJ2-1; D is unclear. This CDR3 spans 12 amino acids. V gave up 6 bases and J gave up 4 bases, with 10 bases separating them. Germline CDR1 GTSNPN, CDR2 SVGIG (reference sequence). This CDR3 reads CACSDTYNEQFF. Here the CDR3 DNA reads TGTGCCTGCTCTGACACTTACAATGAGCAGTTCTTC.

This chain connects TRBV30 to TRBJ2-2; D uncertain. Between the trimmed V and J ends, which lost 0 bases and 0 bases, there was a span of 8 bases. CDR1 GTSNPN and CDR2 SVGIG come from the germline V gene (reference sequence). The CDR3 is 15 residues long. DNA of the CDR3: TGTGCCTGGAGTGTACAATACACGAACACCGGGGAGCTGTTTTTT. It yields the protein CAWSVQYTNTGELFF. Combining the CDR3 with reference TRBV30 and TRBJ2-2 gives the whole variable domain SQTIHQWPATLVQPVGSPLSLECTVEGTSNPNLYWYRQAAGRGLQLLFYSVGIGQISSEVPQNLSASRPQDRQFILSSKKLLLSDSGFYLCAWSVQYTNTGELFFGEGSRLTVL.

This chain joins TRBV15 and TRBJ2-1; 7 positions agree with TRBD1. V shed 4 bases, J shed 1 base, and the junction held 4 bases outside the gene matches. The V gene's germline CDR1 is LNHNV and CDR2 YYDKDF (reference sequence). The CDR3 is 15 amino acids. CDR3 protein: CATSTDRVSYNEQFF. In DNA, the CDR3 is TGTGCCACCAGCACTGACAGGGTGTCCTACAATGAGCAGTTCTTC.

This clone was seen only a few times. The chain has TRBV15 and TRBJ1-6; 10 bases line up with TRBD1. Germline-derived CDR1 and CDR2 are LNHNV and YYDKDF (reference sequence). V lost 5 bases to trimming and J lost 10 bases; unmatched junction nucleotides: 2. CDR3 length: 13 residues. The CDR3 loop reads CATSDRGLSPLHF. Written as DNA, the CDR3 is TGTGCCACCAGCGACAGGGGGCTCTCACCCCTCCACTTT. Combining the CDR3 with reference TRBV15 and TRBJ1-6 gives the whole variable domain DAMVIQNPRYQVTQFGKPVTLSCSQTLNHNVMYWYQQKSSQAPKLLFHYYDKDFNNEADTPDNFQSRRPNTSFCFLDIRSPGLGDTAMYLCATSDRGLSPLHFGNGTRLTVT.

V gene TRBV25-1 combines with J gene TRBJ2-5, with D possibly matching TRBD2 (7 bases). Trimming took off 8 bases at V and 4 bases at J, with 11 bases between the two ends. CDR3 length: 12 residues. Germline CDR1 reads MGHDK; CDR2 reads SYGVNS. CDR3 nucleotides: TGTGCCAGCGCCCGGGGGGCAGAGACCCAGTACTTC. Protein product: CASARGAETQYF.

The genes are TRBV2 and TRBJ2-7, with D hard to call. Trimming stripped 4 bases from V and 5 bases from J, with 15 bases between. This CDR3 has 14 residues. Germline V gives CDR1 SNHLY, CDR2 FYNNEI. In nucleotides, the CDR3 is TGTGCCAGCAGTGCTCTTGGATCCGACCACGAGCAGTACTTC. Translation: CASSALGSDHEQYF.

The rearrangement joins TRBV29-1 to TRBJ2-1; D gene unclear. This CDR3 comprises 14 residues. Germline V lookup: CDR1 SQVTM, CDR2 ANQGSEA. V shed 3 bases and J shed 0 bases, with 9 bases lying between them. CDR3 DNA: TGCAGCGTTGAGTTCCGTAGCTCCTACAATGAGCAGTTCTTC. Its protein is CSVEFRSSYNEQFF.

The chain uses TRBV2 and TRBJ1-1; D may be TRBD1 (6 bases). The CDR3 totals 13 residues. Germline loops: CDR1 SNHLY, CDR2 FYNNEI. V was cut by 1 base and J by 5 bases, with 8 bases left in between. The CDR3 nucleotides are TGTGCCAGCAGTGAAGGCAGGGGAACTGAAGCTTTCTTT. Translating gives CASSEGRGTEAFF.

This sequence joins TRBV2 and TRBJ2-7, with D maybe TRBD1 (6 bases). The length of the CDR3 is 12 residues. With 7 bases removed from V and 0 bases from J, the gap between germline ends came to 7 bases. Germline V gene sequence: CDR1 SNHLY, CDR2 FYNNEI. DNA for the CDR3: TGTGCCAGCAAGGACAGCTCCTACGAGCAGTACTTC. Translated: CASKDSSYEQYF.

CDR3 coding DNA: TGTGCCTGGGGGGGCAGGAATAATTCACCCCTCCACTTT. Translation gives CAWGGRNNSPLHF. This chain uses TRBV30 with TRBJ1-6, with D maybe TRBD1 (6 bases). CDR1 GTSNPN and CDR2 SVGIG come from the germline V gene (reference sequence). With 5 bases removed from V and 5 bases from J, the gap between germline ends came to 10 bases. The CDR3 has 13 amino acids.

The chain combines TRBV5-1 with TRBJ2-1; 10 bases are a match to TRBD2. Germline CDR1 is SGHRS and CDR2 is YFSETQ. J was trimmed by 2 bases and V by 4 bases; bases with no gene match: 6. The CDR3 extends over 16 amino acids. CDR3 region: CASSGGTSGAYNEQFF. For the CDR3, the DNA is TGCGCCAGCAGCGGGGGAACTAGCGGGGCCTACAATGAGCAGTTCTTC.

About this clone: At one end, the junction sequence differs from germline, possibly due to a read error. V and J are TRBV14 and TRBJ1-1, with a tentative D call TRBD1 (6 bases). CDR1 is SGHDN, CDR2 FVKESK, per germline. This CDR3 is 15 amino acids long. For the CDR3, the DNA is TGTGCCAGCAGGCAAGGACAGACTTTAAACACTGAAGCTTTCTTT. As protein: CASRQGQTLNTEAFF. Complete variable domain (other parts from reference TRBV14 and TRBJ1-1): EAGVTQFPSHSVIEKGQTVTLRCDPISGHDNLYWYRRVMGKEIKFLLHFVKESKQDESGMPNNRFLAERTGGTYSTLKVQPAELEDSGVYFCASRQGQTLNTEAFFGQGTRLTVV.

This chain connects TRBV27 to TRBJ2-3, with D tentatively TRBD1 (6 bases). From germline, CDR1 is MNHEY and CDR2 SMNVEV (reference sequence). The ends were cut back, 3 bases at V and 0 bases at J, with 13 bases in the middle. The CDR3 covers 16 residues. For the CDR3, the DNA is TGTGCCAGCAGTTTCACAGGGATACGAAGCACAGATACGCAGTATTTT. As protein: CASSFTGIRSTDTQYF.

This chain's CDR3 is CAWSEGGLAKNIQYF. The DNA for the CDR3 is TGTGCCTGGAGTGAAGGTGGGCTGGCCAAAAACATTCAGTACTTC. The chain is built from TRBV30 and TRBJ2-4; D gene ambiguous. The V end was cut by 1 base, the J end by 1 base, with 11 bases between. This CDR3 is 15 amino acids long. The V gene's germline CDR1 is GTSNPN and CDR2 SVGIG (reference sequence).

This clone was detected only once. This rearrangement joins TRBV28 to TRBJ2-5, with 9 nucleotides matching TRBD2. The CDR3 runs 14 residues. CDR1 is MDHEN, CDR2 SYDVKM, per germline. V shed 6 bases and J 5 bases; nucleotides not matched to a gene: 7. The CDR3 DNA follows: TGTGCCAGCAGGACTAGCGGCCGGGTGGAGACCCAGTACTTC. Residues: CASRTSGRVETQYF.

In its sample, this clone was seen once. The chain uses TRBV27 and TRBJ1-2; the D gene is possibly TRBD1 (5 bases). The ends were cut back, 5 bases at V and 8 bases at J, with 15 bases in the middle. The CDR3 sequence is 13 residues long. In germline, CDR1 is MNHEY, CDR2 SMNVEV (reference sequence). The CDR3 loop reads CASSRGVTGGYTF. CDR3 coding DNA: TGTGCCAGCAGTCGAGGGGTAACTGGCGGCTACACCTTC.